A single T cell receptor (beta chain) is shown here with its context. CDR1 MDHEN and CDR2 SYDVKM come from the germline V gene. V gave up 8 bases and J gave up 0 bases, with 11 bases separating them. This CDR3 is 14 amino acids long. The data originate from a study of control samples from healthy donors and cancer patients. Sequencing used immunoSEQ multiplex PCR; TCRdb keeps in-frame clones, though not all of them. The sample has about 120,000 clones; 87% are singletons. The receptor's source is a man aged 30 to 45 in good health. Sample: blood. This rearrangement joins TRBV28 to TRBJ1-3, with D uncertain. The CDR3 coding sequence is TGTGCCAGCCGGATCTCCATCTCTGGAAACACCATATATTTT. This translates into CASRISISGNTIYF.